Listed below are T cell receptor beta chains from one sample, sequenced in a study of tumor and adjacent non-tumor tissue in lung cancer. TCRdb processed the multiplex PCR reads anew with MiXCR; each CDR3 protein has one entry. The sample holds approximately 120,000 distinct CDR3 sequences; about 61% are singletons and the top ten take 15% to 20%. Specimen: distant non-tumor lung tissue. These receptors were obtained from a man in his 60s with non-small cell lung cancer. The CDR3 runs from the conserved cysteine through the conserved F or W. The order of the fields is CDR3 protein, CDR3 DNA, D gene, J gene, V gene, clone size. A D gene is named only where the DNA matches it firmly. Size is omitted from some rows. Given values are once, few, many or a class for expanded clones.

CDR3 protein: CSASSSQEQFF; CDR3 DNA: TGCAGTGCTTCGAGTAGCCAAGAGCAGTTCTTC; D gene: -; J gene: TRBJ2-1; V gene: TRBV20-1; clone size: -
CDR3 protein: CASSSERTSWNEQFF; CDR3 DNA: TGTGCCAGCAGCTCTGAACGGACTAGCTGGAATGAGCAGTTCTTC; D gene: TRBD2; J gene: TRBJ2-1; V gene: TRBV7-6; clone size: many
CDR3 protein: CASSLDPGRRNTIYF; CDR3 DNA: TGTGCCAGCAGCTTAGATCCAGGTAGACGAAACACCATATATTTT; D gene: -; J gene: TRBJ1-3; V gene: TRBV7-9; clone size: -
CDR3 protein: CAISNMDFDTEVFF; CDR3 DNA: TGTGCCATCAGCAACATGGATTTCGACACTGAAGTTTTCTTC; D gene: -; J gene: TRBJ1-1; V gene: TRBV10-3; clone size: -
CDR3 protein: CASSEGTADAFF; CDR3 DNA: TGTGCCAGCAGTGAGGGAACGGCGGACGCTTTCTTT; D gene: -; J gene: TRBJ1-1; V gene: TRBV2; clone size: -
CDR3 protein: CANTQVGDFGANVLTF; CDR3 DNA: TGTGCCAACACCCAAGTGGGGGATTTCGGGGCCAACGTCCTGACTTTC; D gene: -; J gene: TRBJ2-6; V gene: TRBV11-2; clone size: -
CDR3 protein: CASIPKLTGSSSYNEQFF; CDR3 DNA: TGCGCCAGCATCCCGAAACTGACCGGGTCGAGCTCCTACAATGAGCAGTTCTTC; D gene: -; J gene: TRBJ2-1; V gene: TRBV4-3; clone size: -
CDR3 protein: CSVVGDDLSHYGYTF; CDR3 DNA: TGCAGCGTCGTGGGGGATGACCTCTCACACTATGGCTACACCTTC; D gene: -; J gene: TRBJ1-2; V gene: TRBV29-1; clone size: many
CDR3 protein: CVSSLPGTGGNEQIF; CDR3 DNA: TGTGTCAGCAGTTTGCCCGGGACAGGGGGAAATGAGCAGATTTTC; D gene: TRBD1; J gene: TRBJ2-1; V gene: TRBV6-2/TRBV6-3; clone size: once
CDR3 protein: CASSPRLAGENGAYVLTF; CDR3 DNA: TGTGCCAGCAGCCCCCGGCTAGCGGGAGAGAATGGGGCCTACGTCCTGACTTTC; D gene: TRBD2; J gene: TRBJ2-6; V gene: TRBV5-4; clone size: -
CDR3 protein: CSVGMDYISPLHF; CDR3 DNA: TGCAGCGTTGGAATGGACTATATTTCACCCCTCCACTTT; D gene: -; J gene: TRBJ1-6; V gene: TRBV29-1; clone size: -
CDR3 protein: CASDSSGEADTQYF; CDR3 DNA: TGTGCCAGCGATTCTAGCGGGGAGGCAGATACGCAGTATTTT; D gene: TRBD2; J gene: TRBJ2-3; V gene: TRBV28; clone size: once
CDR3 protein: CASSLAGGRYNEQFF; CDR3 DNA: TGTGCCAGCAGTTTAGCGGGAGGGCGTTATAATGAGCAGTTCTTC; D gene: TRBD2; J gene: TRBJ2-1; V gene: TRBV6-2/TRBV6-3; clone size: -
CDR3 protein: CASGLGHGGQLF; CDR3 DNA: TGTGCTAGTGGTTTGGGGCACGGCGGGCAGCTCTTC; D gene: -; J gene: TRBJ2-1; V gene: TRBV12-5; clone size: -
CDR3 protein: CASSQGSTIYNEQFF; CDR3 DNA: TGCGCCAGCAGCCAAGGATCAACTATCTACAATGAGCAGTTCTTC; D gene: -; J gene: TRBJ2-1; V gene: TRBV4-3; clone size: many
CDR3 protein: CSARMGLTGTGAQYF; CDR3 DNA: TGCAGTGCTAGGATGGGACTAACGGGGACGGGAGCGCAGTATTTT; D gene: TRBD2; J gene: TRBJ2-3; V gene: TRBV20-1; clone size: -
CDR3 protein: CASSQSDRVSSKAFF; CDR3 DNA: TGTGCCAGCAGCCAATCAGACAGGGTCTCCAGTAAAGCTTTCTTT; D gene: TRBD1; J gene: TRBJ1-1; V gene: TRBV4-1; clone size: -
CDR3 protein: CSVPIRDGTGAFF; CDR3 DNA: TGCAGCGTACCCATCCGGGATGGGACTGGAGCTTTCTTT; D gene: -; J gene: TRBJ1-1; V gene: TRBV29-1; clone size: -
CDR3 protein: CASSSDRADIQYF; CDR3 DNA: TGTGCCAGCAGTTCGGACAGGGCAGACATTCAGTACTTC; D gene: TRBD1; J gene: TRBJ2-4; V gene: TRBV28; clone size: -
CDR3 protein: CASSLVLRGLSGNTIYF; CDR3 DNA: TGTGCCAGCAGCTTGGTCCTCAGGGGACTCTCTGGAAACACCATATATTTT; D gene: -; J gene: TRBJ1-3; V gene: TRBV5-5; clone size: many
CDR3 protein: CASSPQNRVTGELFF; CDR3 DNA: TGTGCCAGCAGTCCTCAGAACAGGGTCACCGGGGAGCTGTTTTTT; D gene: -; J gene: TRBJ2-2; V gene: TRBV6-5; clone size: -
CDR3 protein: CASNYSFVTGELSF; CDR3 DNA: TGTGCCAGCAATTACAGTTTCGTGACCGGGGAGCTGTCTTTT; D gene: -; J gene: TRBJ2-2; V gene: TRBV6-2/TRBV6-3; clone size: -
CDR3 protein: CASSQGTGADAGEQFF; CDR3 DNA: TGTGCAAGCAGTCAAGGTACGGGAGCGGATGCGGGTGAGCAGTTCTTC; D gene: -; J gene: TRBJ2-1; V gene: TRBV6-2/TRBV6-3; clone size: -
CDR3 protein: CANSEASHNEQFF; CDR3 DNA: TGTGCCAACAGTGAAGCTAGCCATAATGAGCAGTTCTTC; D gene: -; J gene: TRBJ2-1; V gene: TRBV6-1; clone size: once
CDR3 protein: CASSPQGSDYGYTF; CDR3 DNA: TGTGCCAGCAGCCCCCAGGGTTCTGACTATGGCTACACCTTC; D gene: -; J gene: TRBJ1-2; V gene: TRBV7-9; clone size: many
CDR3 protein: CASAKQGGAEKLFF; CDR3 DNA: TGTGCTAGTGCCAAACAGGGGGGCGCTGAAAAACTGTTTTTT; D gene: TRBD1; J gene: TRBJ1-4; V gene: TRBV12-5; clone size: many
CDR3 protein: CSVEHGQVHNEQFF; CDR3 DNA: TGCAGCGTTGAACATGGGCAGGTTCACAATGAGCAGTTCTTC; D gene: -; J gene: TRBJ2-1; V gene: TRBV29-1; clone size: few
CDR3 protein: CSVKDRINNEQFF; CDR3 DNA: TGCAGCGTTAAGGACAGGATAAATAATGAGCAGTTCTTC; D gene: TRBD1; J gene: TRBJ2-1; V gene: TRBV29-1; clone size: -
CDR3 protein: CASTQRWEGRQEAQYF; CDR3 DNA: TGTGCCAGTACCCAGAGGTGGGAAGGTAGGCAAGAGGCCCAGTACTTC; D gene: -; J gene: TRBJ2-5; V gene: TRBV6-5; clone size: -
CDR3 protein: CASSYTQLADTQYF; CDR3 DNA: TGTGCCAGCAGTTACACGCAGTTAGCAGATACGCAGTATTTT; D gene: -; J gene: TRBJ2-3; V gene: TRBV6-2/TRBV6-3; clone size: -
CDR3 protein: CVSSATSGGGEKLFF; CDR3 DNA: TGTGTCAGCAGCGCGACTTCAGGGGGCGGTGAAAAATTGTTTTTT; D gene: TRBD1; J gene: TRBJ1-4; V gene: TRBV5-6; clone size: -
CDR3 protein: CDSGLAGGLTGELFF; CDR3 DNA: TGTGACAGCGGACTAGCGGGGGGGCTCACCGGGGAGCTGTTTTTT; D gene: TRBD2; J gene: TRBJ2-2; V gene: TRBV6-2/TRBV6-3; clone size: -
CDR3 protein: CASSAGGDTGELFF; CDR3 DNA: TGTGCCAGCAGTGCTGGGGGCGACACCGGGGAGCTGTTTTTT; D gene: -; J gene: TRBJ2-2; V gene: TRBV6-1; clone size: many
CDR3 protein: CTSSLLDNLNNEQFF; CDR3 DNA: TGTACCAGCAGCTTACTGGACAACCTAAACAATGAGCAATTCTTC; D gene: -; J gene: TRBJ2-1; V gene: TRBV5-5; clone size: -
CDR3 protein: CASSPKPRNEKLFF; CDR3 DNA: TGTGCCAGTAGTCCGAAACCGAGGAATGAAAAACTGTTTTTT; D gene: -; J gene: TRBJ1-4; V gene: TRBV12-3/TRBV12-4; clone size: -
CDR3 protein: CASSPDGRYGYTF; CDR3 DNA: TGCGCCAGCAGCCCAGACGGCAGATATGGCTACACCTTC; D gene: -; J gene: TRBJ1-2; V gene: TRBV4-1; clone size: many
CDR3 protein: CSVQRTRGNRDTQYF; CDR3 DNA: TGCAGCGTGCAACGGACTAGGGGAAACAGAGATACGCAGTATTTT; D gene: TRBD2; J gene: TRBJ2-3; V gene: TRBV29-1; clone size: -
CDR3 protein: CASSRPGRAKNIQYF; CDR3 DNA: TGTGCCAGCAGCCGGCCGGGCCGAGCCAAAAACATTCAGTACTTC; D gene: -; J gene: TRBJ2-4; V gene: TRBV7-2; clone size: few
CDR3 protein: CASSYPDRGADTQYF; CDR3 DNA: TGTGCCAGCAGTTACCCGGACAGGGGCGCAGATACGCAGTATTTT; D gene: TRBD1; J gene: TRBJ2-3; V gene: TRBV6-6; clone size: many
CDR3 protein: CAGSTGQGAQYF; CDR3 DNA: TGTGCCGGCAGTACGGGACAGGGTGCGCAGTATTTT; D gene: TRBD1; J gene: TRBJ2-3; V gene: TRBV7-9; clone size: -
CDR3 protein: CTSSIGGGPLHF; CDR3 DNA: TGTACCAGCTCAATAGGGGGTGGACCCCTCCACTTT; D gene: -; J gene: TRBJ1-6; V gene: TRBV6-1; clone size: -
CDR3 protein: CASSFRTGDLPYGQYF; CDR3 DNA: TGTGCCAGTAGCTTCCGGACAGGCGACCTCCCCTACGGGCAGTACTTC; D gene: TRBD1; J gene: TRBJ2-7; V gene: TRBV11-3; clone size: -
CDR3 protein: CASSHDSVSGANVPTF; CDR3 DNA: TGTGCCAGCAGTCATGACAGCGTCTCTGGGGCCAACGTCCCGACTTTC; D gene: -; J gene: TRBJ2-6; V gene: TRBV2; clone size: once
CDR3 protein: CASSYRSWAVSGANVLTF; CDR3 DNA: TGTGCCAGCAGTTACAGATCCTGGGCCGTCTCTGGGGCCAACGTCCTGACTTTC; D gene: -; J gene: TRBJ2-6; V gene: TRBV6-5; clone size: many
CDR3 protein: CASSLDGTGELFF; CDR3 DNA: TGTGCCAGCAGTTTAGACGGTACCGGGGAGCTGTTTTTT; D gene: -; J gene: TRBJ2-2; V gene: TRBV12-3/TRBV12-4; clone size: many
CDR3 protein: CASRVLGDSGANVLTF; CDR3 DNA: TGTGCCAGCAGAGTCCTGGGAGACTCTGGGGCCAACGTCCTGACCTTC; D gene: -; J gene: TRBJ2-6; V gene: TRBV6-5; clone size: -
CDR3 protein: CASNQLGSGANVLTF; CDR3 DNA: TGTGCCAGCAACCAACTGGGTTCTGGGGCCAACGTCCTGACGTTC; D gene: -; J gene: TRBJ2-6; V gene: TRBV11-3; clone size: -
CDR3 protein: CASSPTGAGANVLTF; CDR3 DNA: TGTGCCAGCAGTCCCACAGGGGCTGGGGCCAACGTCCTGACTTTC; D gene: TRBD1; J gene: TRBJ2-6; V gene: TRBV28; clone size: many
CDR3 protein: CASSRQSNQPQHF; CDR3 DNA: TGTGCCAGCAGCCGACAGAGCAATCAGCCCCAGCATTTT; D gene: -; J gene: TRBJ1-5; V gene: TRBV6-2/TRBV6-3; clone size: many
CDR3 protein: CASSQDPQGNNYYEQYF; CDR3 DNA: TGCGCCAGCAGCCAAGATCCCCAGGGAAACAACTACTACGAGCAGTACTTC; D gene: -; J gene: TRBJ2-7; V gene: TRBV4-1; clone size: medium-sized
CDR3 protein: CASSYSPPGQGGGYGYTF; CDR3 DNA: TGTGCCAGCAGTTACTCGCCTCCCGGACAGGGAGGTGGCTATGGCTACACCTTC; D gene: TRBD1; J gene: TRBJ1-2; V gene: TRBV6-5; clone size: many
CDR3 protein: CASSARGFGSGANVLTF; CDR3 DNA: TGTGCCAGCAGTGCTAGGGGTTTCGGCTCTGGGGCCAACGTCCTGACTTTC; D gene: -; J gene: TRBJ2-6; V gene: TRBV6-1; clone size: many
CDR3 protein: CASSLEWGAGNTIYF; CDR3 DNA: TGTGCCAGCAGCCTCGAGTGGGGAGCCGGAAACACCATATATTTT; D gene: -; J gene: TRBJ1-3; V gene: TRBV14; clone size: many
CDR3 protein: CASSSSPGIAGAPSSYNEQFF; CDR3 DNA: TGTGCCAGCAGTTCATCCCCGGGAATAGCGGGTGCACCAAGCTCCTACAATGAGCAGTTCTTC; D gene: TRBD2; J gene: TRBJ2-1; V gene: TRBV12-3/TRBV12-4; clone size: many
CDR3 protein: CASSSQTNTEAFF; CDR3 DNA: TGTGCCAGCAGCTCCCAGACGAACACTGAAGCTTTCTTT; D gene: -; J gene: TRBJ1-1; V gene: TRBV7-9; clone size: many
CDR3 protein: CANSLVGYIDTQCF; CDR3 DNA: TGTGCCAACAGCTTAGTCGGCTACATAGATACGCAGTGTTTT; D gene: -; J gene: TRBJ2-3; V gene: TRBV11-3; clone size: -
CDR3 protein: CASSPGGCIGELFF; CDR3 DNA: TGTGCCAGCAGCCCGGGTGGCTGCATCGGGGAGCTGTTTTTT; D gene: -; J gene: TRBJ2-2; V gene: TRBV12-3/TRBV12-4; clone size: -
CDR3 protein: CASSPGQGGHYEQYF; CDR3 DNA: TGTGCCAGCAGCCCGGGACAGGGGGGGCACTACGAGCAGTACTTC; D gene: TRBD1; J gene: TRBJ2-7; V gene: TRBV5-5; clone size: -